Each of the 2 T cell receptor beta chains below was sequenced from the same sample in a study of human T cells and chemical hapten exposure. Time point specified: pre-sensitization, week 0. Treatment indicated: therapeutic diphenylcyclopropenone sensitization with weekly scalp DPC. The starting material, unfractionated whole blood, was used for total RNA extraction. Each CDR3 protein is one row after TCRdb ran MiXCR on the RACE reads. This sample yields approximately 52,000 distinct CDR3 sequences, of which 9.6% are seen a single time; about 9.6% belongs to the top ten. This sample comprised whole blood, obtained in connection with sensitization to the hapten diphenylcyclopropenone (DPC). These receptors came from a woman in her twenties or thirties with alopecia areata. Some clones in this sample may be carry-over from other donors' samples.

This clonotype came up many times. The gene calls are TRBV28 and TRBJ2-4; 9 bases match TRBD2. The length of the CDR3 is 15 residues. Germline CDR1 MDHEN, CDR2 SYDVKM. The J segment lost 4 bases and the V segment lost 3 bases, leaving 4 bases of the junction unmatched. CDR3 in amino acids: CASSFGLAGKNIQYF. CDR3 nucleotide sequence: TGTGCCAGCAGTTTCGGGCTAGCGGGGAAAAACATTCAGTACTTC.

In its sample, this clonotype was seen many times. The rearrangement joins TRBV24-1 to TRBJ2-3; D not resolved. Trimming pared 4 bases from V and 4 bases from J, leaving 11 bases between. CDR3 length: 14 amino acids. Germline CDR1 is KGHDR and CDR2 is SFDVKD. The DNA for the CDR3 is TGTGCCACCAGTGAGATTGGCGGCTCAGATACGCAGTATTTT. As protein: CATSEIGGSDTQYF.